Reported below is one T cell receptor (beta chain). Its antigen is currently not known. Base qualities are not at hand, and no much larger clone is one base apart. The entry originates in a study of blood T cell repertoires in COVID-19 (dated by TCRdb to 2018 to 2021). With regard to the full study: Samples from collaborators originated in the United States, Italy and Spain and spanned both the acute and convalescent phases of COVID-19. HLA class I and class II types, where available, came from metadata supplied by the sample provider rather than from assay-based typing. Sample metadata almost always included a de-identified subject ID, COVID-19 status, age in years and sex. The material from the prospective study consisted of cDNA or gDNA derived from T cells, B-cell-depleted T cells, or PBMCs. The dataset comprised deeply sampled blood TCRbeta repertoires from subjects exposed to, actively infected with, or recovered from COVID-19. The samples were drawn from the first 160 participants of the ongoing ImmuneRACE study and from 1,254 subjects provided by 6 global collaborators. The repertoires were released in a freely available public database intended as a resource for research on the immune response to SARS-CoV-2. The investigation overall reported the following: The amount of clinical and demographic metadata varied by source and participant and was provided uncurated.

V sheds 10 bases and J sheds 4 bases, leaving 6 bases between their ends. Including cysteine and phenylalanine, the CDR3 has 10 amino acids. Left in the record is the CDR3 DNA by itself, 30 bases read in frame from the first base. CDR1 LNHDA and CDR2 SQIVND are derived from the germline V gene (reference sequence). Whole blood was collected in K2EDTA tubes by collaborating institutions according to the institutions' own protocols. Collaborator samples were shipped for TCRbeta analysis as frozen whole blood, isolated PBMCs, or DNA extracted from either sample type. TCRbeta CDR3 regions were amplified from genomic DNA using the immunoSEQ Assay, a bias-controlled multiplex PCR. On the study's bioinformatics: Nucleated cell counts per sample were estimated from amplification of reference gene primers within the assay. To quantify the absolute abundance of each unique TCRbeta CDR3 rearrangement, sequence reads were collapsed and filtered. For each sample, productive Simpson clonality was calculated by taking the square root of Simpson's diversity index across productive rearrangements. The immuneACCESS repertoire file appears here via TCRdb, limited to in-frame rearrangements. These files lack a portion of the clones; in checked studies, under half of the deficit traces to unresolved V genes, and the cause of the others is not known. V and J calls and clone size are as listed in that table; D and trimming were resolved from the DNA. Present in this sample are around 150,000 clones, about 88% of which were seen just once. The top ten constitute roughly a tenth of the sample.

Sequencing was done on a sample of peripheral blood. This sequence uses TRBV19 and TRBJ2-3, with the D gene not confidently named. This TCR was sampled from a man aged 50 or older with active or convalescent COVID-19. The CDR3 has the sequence CATLADTQYF. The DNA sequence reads TGTGCCACCTTAGCAGATACGCAGTATTTT.